The sequence of this TCR beta chain was determined in a study of early T cells in non-severe SARS-CoV-2 infection. Whole-study context: Unpaired chains resulted from sequencing bulk RNA of unsorted whole blood.

V lost 3 bases and J lost 7, with 10 bases in between. The CDR3 spans 13 residues. Germline V gene lookup returns CDR1 ENHRY and CDR2 SYGVKD. The sample holds many counts of this clonotype. Its cognate antigen is unknown. Study-wide results and limits: Matches to VDJdb favored anti-spike CD8 responses and missed private and CD4 specificities.

Tagging with unique molecular identifiers was applied to individual cDNA molecules. TCRdb used MiXCR to reprocess the 5' RACE reads, holding one entry per CDR3 protein. The sample yields tens of thousands of distinct CDR3 sequences, around 6.5% seen once. Sequenced material: whole blood, taken at baseline. The chain combines TRBV10-3 with TRBJ2-1; D unclear. This clonotype originated in an adult who was a healthcare worker with PCR-confirmed SARS-CoV-2 infection or an uninfected control (not recorded which). The CDR3 sequence is CAISDSPGNEQFF. The CDR3 DNA reads TGTGCCATCAGTGATTCACCTGGTAATGAGCAGTTCTTC.